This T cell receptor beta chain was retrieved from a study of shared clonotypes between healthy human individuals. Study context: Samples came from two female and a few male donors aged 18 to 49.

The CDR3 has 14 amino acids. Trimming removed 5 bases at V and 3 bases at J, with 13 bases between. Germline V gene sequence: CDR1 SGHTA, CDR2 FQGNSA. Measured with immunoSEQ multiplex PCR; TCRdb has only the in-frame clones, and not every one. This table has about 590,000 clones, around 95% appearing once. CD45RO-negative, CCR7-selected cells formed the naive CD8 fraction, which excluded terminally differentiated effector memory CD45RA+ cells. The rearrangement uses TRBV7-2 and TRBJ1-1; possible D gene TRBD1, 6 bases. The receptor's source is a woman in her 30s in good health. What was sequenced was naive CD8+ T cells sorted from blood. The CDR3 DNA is TGTGCCAGCAGCCCAGAGACAGGATACACTGAAGCTTTCTTT. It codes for CASSPETGYTEAFF.